The present TCR beta chain was sequenced within a study of blood T cell repertoires in COVID-19. Across the study: Spain, Italy and the United States supplied samples that represented acute and convalescent COVID-19. The cDNA or gDNA used as material had been derived from T cells, B-cell-depleted T cells, or PBMCs.

TCRdb keeps only in-frame clones here, not all; method: immunoSEQ multiplex PCR. Of fewer than 350,000 clones in the sample, 89% are singletons; the top ten hold 4.5% to 6.5%. There are 13 residues in the CDR3. Germline V gives CDR1 ENHRY, CDR2 SYGVKD. The ends were cut back, 4 bases at V and 6 bases at J, with 13 bases in the middle. Grouping used clinical history reported by participants in a survey and questionnaire. Recovered participants had two consecutive negative NP/OP PCR tests, healthcare professional clearance, or symptom resolution. Sequencing was carried out using PBMCs or T cells enriched from blood (not recorded which). This receptor was identified in a man aged 55 to 69 who had recovered from COVID-19. The rearrangement joins TRBV10-3 to TRBJ2-7; TRBD1 might be the D (6 bases). The CDR3 sequence is CAISGLQGGEQYF. For the CDR3, the DNA is TGTGCCATCAGTGGTTTACAGGGCGGCGAGCAGTACTTC.